Listed below are T cell receptor beta chains from one sample, sequenced in a study of CD8 T cells in Susac syndrome. TCRdb processed the immunoSEQ multiplex PCR reads anew with MiXCR; each CDR3 protein has one entry. The sample includes 120,000 or so distinct CDR3 sequences, around 94% of them seen just once. Sequenced: CD8+ T cells from PBMCs. These receptors originate from a human donor with Susac syndrome. Each CDR3 is given without its conserved first and last residue.

v_call,j_call,cdr3_aa
TRBV12-3/TRBV12-4,TRBJ1-2,ASSPRDSFGYT
TRBV2,TRBJ1-1,ASQQGGNTEAF
TRBV19,TRBJ2-1,ASSIEVYNEQF
TRBV12-3/TRBV12-4,TRBJ2-7,ASSPYRGGYEQY
TRBV27,TRBJ2-7,ASSVDSSYEQY
TRBV19,TRBJ1-1,ASSIGAGGTTEAF
TRBV5-4,TRBJ1-2,ASSLEGTRGFNYGYT
TRBV4-3,TRBJ2-7,ASSQENRDYEQY
TRBV27,TRBJ1-1,ASSFGQPNTEAF
TRBV20-1,TRBJ2-7,SASLGTGGDEQY
TRBV29-1,TRBJ1-2,SVPHTDDYGYT
TRBV7-3,TRBJ2-1,ASSVGETSYNEQF
TRBV2,TRBJ1-1,ASSAWGETEAF
TRBV4-2,TRBJ2-7,ASSQEQGASYEQY
TRBV2,TRBJ2-5,ASSEAWDTSGETQY
TRBV6-5,TRBJ1-2,ASSYSGQANYGYT
TRBV7-9,TRBJ2-2,ASSSGSYTGELF
TRBV7-9,TRBJ2-3,ASSSHSADTQY
TRBV7-9,TRBJ2-1,ASSSISGDEQF
TRBV12-3/TRBV12-4,TRBJ2-5,ASSLGGLPQETQY
TRBV9,TRBJ2-1,ASSPSGSLSMNNEQF
TRBV4-2,TRBJ2-5,ASSQDRTSQETQY
TRBV7-2,TRBJ2-1,ASRFQNEQF
TRBV6-5,TRBJ1-6,ASSQSSYNSPLH
TRBV19,TRBJ2-7,ASSFDLRGTGMTYEQY
TRBV6-1,TRBJ2-5,ASSEEIQETQY
TRBV5-1,TRBJ2-6,ASSLGGVPTGANVLT
TRBV6-4,TRBJ2-3,ASSDSRGTDTQY
TRBV9,TRBJ2-7,ASSNWGGPDEQY
TRBV7-3,TRBJ2-3,ASSEGVAGATDTQY
TRBV15,TRBJ1-1,ATSREGYTEAF
TRBV15,TRBJ1-1,ATSRAMGGLATEAF
TRBV7-9,TRBJ2-7,ASSLALAQGDEQY
TRBV29-1,TRBJ2-1,SAEEGAGNEQF
TRBV15,TRBJ2-5,ATSSGQGEQETQY
TRBV6-2/TRBV6-3,TRBJ1-1,AIQKAASNTEAF
TRBV20-1,TRBJ1-1,SARTHRAEAF
TRBV12-3/TRBV12-4,TRBJ2-1,ASSFPRAGEQF
TRBV4-1,TRBJ2-2,ASSEQGAAGPGELF
TRBV19,TRBJ1-5,ASTRGRGNQPQH
TRBV9,TRBJ1-1,ASTPVMGLLNTEAF
TRBV6-1,TRBJ2-7,ASSGTGNSYEQY
TRBV7-9,TRBJ1-2,ASSLSAGAKDYGYT